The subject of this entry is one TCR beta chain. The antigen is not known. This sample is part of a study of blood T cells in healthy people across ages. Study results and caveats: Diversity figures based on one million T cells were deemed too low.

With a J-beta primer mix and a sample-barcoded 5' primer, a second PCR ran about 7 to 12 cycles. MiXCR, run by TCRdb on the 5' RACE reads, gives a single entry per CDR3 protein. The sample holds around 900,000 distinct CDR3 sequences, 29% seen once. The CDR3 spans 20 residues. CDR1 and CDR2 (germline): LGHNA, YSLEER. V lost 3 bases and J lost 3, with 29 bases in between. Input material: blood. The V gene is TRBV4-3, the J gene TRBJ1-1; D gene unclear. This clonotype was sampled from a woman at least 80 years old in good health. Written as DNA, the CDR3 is TGCGCCAGCAGCCAGGAAGCTACCAGGAATTCCGACCCCCGGGACACTGAAGCTTTCTTT. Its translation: CASSQEATRNSDPRDTEAFF.